This is a list of T cell receptor beta chains from one sample in a study of CD8+CD57+ T cells in acquired aplastic anemia. One entry per CDR3 protein, called by TCRdb with MiXCR from the reads. This sample carries about 180,000 distinct CDR3 sequences, roughly half of them seen once, and the ten largest clones take around 1.8%. Sequences were obtained from sorted CD4+, CD8+, or CD8+CD57+ T cells (not recorded which) from PBMCs. All receptors derive from a human donor with aplastic anemia. Both conserved end residues are part of each CDR3.

v_gene: TRBV12-3/TRBV12-4; CDR3aa: CATQGPRADTQYF
v_gene: TRBV5-1; CDR3aa: CASSTGEGAPNQPQHF
v_gene: TRBV24-1; CDR3aa: CATAEYGQNTQYF
v_gene: TRBV7-1; CDR3aa: CASIQTSGGARGTDTQYF
v_gene: TRBV11-2; CDR3aa: CASSFSSPAGPGNTIYF
v_gene: TRBV7-6; CDR3aa: CASSFSSGGYEQYF
v_gene: TRBV24-1; CDR3aa: CATSDRKGRSYNEQFF
v_gene: TRBV12-3/TRBV12-4; CDR3aa: CASGPWGLPPDAGANVLTF
v_gene: TRBV10-1; CDR3aa: CASRGFSSYNEQFF
v_gene: TRBV24-1; CDR3aa: CATSDFSGTQKYYGYTF
v_gene: TRBV29-1; CDR3aa: CSVSGPYEQYF
v_gene: TRBV10-3; CDR3aa: CAIRPGLAGPNSKTNEQFF
v_gene: TRBV24-1; CDR3aa: CATSAFRAGANTGELFF
v_gene: TRBV20-1; CDR3aa: CSARVSRTGSYGYTF
v_gene: TRBV7-2; CDR3aa: CASSPRARMNYGYTF
v_gene: TRBV7-9; CDR3aa: CASTRDLGGQFF
v_gene: TRBV5-1; CDR3aa: CASSSMRGTSYEQYF
v_gene: TRBV6-2/TRBV6-3; CDR3aa: CASSYSTAAGGSDTQYF
v_gene: TRBV6-1; CDR3aa: CASTLAGVTDTQYF
v_gene: TRBV2; CDR3aa: CASSPRTSMNEQFF
v_gene: TRBV20-1; CDR3aa: CSATSGGSTGELFF
v_gene: TRBV19; CDR3aa: CASRPGTGGGYGYTF
v_gene: TRBV24-1; CDR3aa: CATSVAGSTDTQYF
v_gene: TRBV18; CDR3aa: CASSPNSEETQYF
v_gene: TRBV7-7; CDR3aa: CASSLLASGTLNTGELFF
v_gene: TRBV7-9; CDR3aa: CASSFMETQYF
v_gene: TRBV6-2/TRBV6-3; CDR3aa: CASSNSGDPYNEQFF
v_gene: TRBV6-1; CDR3aa: CASSRTDYGYTF
v_gene: TRBV4-2; CDR3aa: CASSVRTGASTDTQYF
v_gene: TRBV2; CDR3aa: CASSERRDRGVNEQFF
v_gene: TRBV9; CDR3aa: CASSVNPGDAYEQYF
v_gene: TRBV15; CDR3aa: CATSRIHQIRGAGIYEQYF
v_gene: TRBV9; CDR3aa: CASSVALGTGNTIYF
v_gene: TRBV18; CDR3aa: CASSPPTLATQYF
v_gene: TRBV7-7; CDR3aa: CASSPGTGFSGANVLTF
v_gene: TRBV2; CDR3aa: CASSESVGMSYEQYF
v_gene: TRBV7-8; CDR3aa: CASSSPPGRTLNTEAFF
v_gene: TRBV20-1; CDR3aa: CSATDRASGNTIYF
v_gene: TRBV10-1; CDR3aa: CASSEPGLDYEQYF
v_gene: TRBV2; CDR3aa: CASSLDTLRGTEAFF
v_gene: TRBV25-1; CDR3aa: CASSALRGIEAFF
v_gene: TRBV7-8; CDR3aa: CASSADRVQPQHF
v_gene: TRBV29-1; CDR3aa: CSVEEGAIGEQYF
v_gene: TRBV6-5; CDR3aa: CASSYSFRNYNEQFF
v_gene: TRBV7-3; CDR3aa: CASSRGTDTQYF
v_gene: TRBV6-5; CDR3aa: CASSFGRGVSGEQFF
v_gene: TRBV19; CDR3aa: CASSKGGYTF
v_gene: TRBV19; CDR3aa: CASSILLEREQFF
v_gene: TRBV3-1; CDR3aa: CASSQDLRAGGVPIRYEQYF
v_gene: TRBV5-1; CDR3aa: CASSLAPGQSSYEQYF
v_gene: TRBV6-6; CDR3aa: CASSFIRLALTDTQYF
v_gene: TRBV13; CDR3aa: CASSLRGQGGNTIYF
v_gene: TRBV25-1; CDR3aa: CASSLLGQGITDTQYF
v_gene: TRBV2; CDR3aa: CASSQTSGRGETQYF
v_gene: TRBV20-1; CDR3aa: CSALRTSGNIYEQYF
v_gene: TRBV7-8; CDR3aa: CASSLDRSEKLFF